The rows below give T cell receptor beta chains drawn from one sample of a study of CD8+ T cells in alopecia areata. Here immunoSEQ multiplex PCR was the method, and the copy in TCRdb shows in-frame clones only, minus some. This table holds about 200,000 clones, just over 55% found once. The specimen was CD8+ T cells sorted from blood. These receptors came from a human donor in good health. Each CDR3 is given with its conserved first and last residue. D genes are given only for firm matches. The listing skips clone size in some rows; elsewhere it reads once, few, many or a size class.

d_call | j_call | clone_size | v_call | cdr3_aa
TRBD1 | TRBJ2-1 | few | TRBV2 | CASSGGTGSYNEQFF
NA | TRBJ1-1 | NA | TRBV6-5 | CASSYYSNTEAFF
NA | TRBJ2-3 | NA | TRBV9 | CASSVVLGDQNTDTQYF
NA | TRBJ2-3 | NA | TRBV30 | CAWSPQGLSTDTQYF
TRBD2 | TRBJ2-5 | few | TRBV9 | CASSLGTSAMETQYF
TRBD1 | TRBJ1-2 | NA | TRBV4-1 | CASSQAYRGERGYTF
NA | TRBJ2-5 | NA | TRBV4-1 | CASSQGPADPGETQYF
NA | TRBJ2-5 | NA | TRBV5-1 | CASSLWEGEETQYF
NA | TRBJ2-5 | NA | TRBV11-2 | CASSLNWETQYF
TRBD1 | TRBJ1-2 | NA | TRBV13 | CASSSTGGQVEDGYTF
NA | TRBJ2-5 | NA | TRBV6-5 | CASSDSGETQYF
NA | TRBJ2-7 | NA | TRBV5-1 | CASSLAPGPTYEQYF
NA | TRBJ2-6 | NA | TRBV27 | CASSVTGLPGANVLTF
NA | TRBJ1-6 | NA | TRBV5-6 | CASSLVGGYGDSPLHF